This T cell receptor (beta chain) stems from a study of blood T cell repertoires in COVID-19. Looking at the study overall: The samples span acute and convalescent COVID-19 from the United States, Italy and Spain.

Germline-derived CDR1 and CDR2 are MGHRA and YSYEKL. The length of the CDR3 is 17 residues. V was pared by 3 bases and J by 3 bases, with 9 bases of the junction left unmatched. Original data processing: Estimation of nucleated cell counts was performed using reference gene primer amplification. This table comes from immunoSEQ multiplex PCR, and its TCRdb copy is limited to in-frame clones, with some not included. V and J calls and clone size are copied from that table; D and trimming were computed from the DNA. Of around 340,000 clones detected, about 86% appear once; the ten largest clones hold 7% to 7.5%. Patients in Seattle were enrolled during active infection, then followed longitudinally.

The source is a woman aged 60-75 years with COVID-19, enrolled during active disease. Sample: peripheral blood. The V call is TRBV4-1, the J call TRBJ1-4; TRBD1 aligns across 8 bases. The chain's CDR3 is CASSQYHPGQANEKLFF. The CDR3 bases are TGCGCCAGCAGCCAGTACCATCCGGGACAGGCTAATGAAAAACTGTTTTTT.